This TCR beta chain was captured in a study of CD8+ T cells in alopecia areata. The wider study: Treated patients were given oral tofacitinib, which was dosed at 5 to 10 mg twice daily.

Treatment defined: oral pan-JAK inhibitor, 5-10 mg twice daily. Researchers gathered lesional scalp punch biopsies and peripheral blood from patients with alopecia areata. Extracted RNA was reverse transcribed, and the resulting cDNA served as sequencing template. Profiled with immunoSEQ multiplex PCR; TCRdb holds only in-frame clones, not every one. The sample has around 210,000 clones, over 60% seen once. Sequenced here: CD4+ T cells sorted from blood, sampled at week 4, from a patient treated with tofacitinib. This clonotype was sampled from a human donor with alopecia areata.

CDR3 nucleotides: TGTGCCAGCAGCCCGAGTTTGGGAACTAATGAAAAACTGTTTTTT. Its translation is CASSPSLGTNEKLFF. The J gene is TRBJ1-4, the V gene TRBV7-2; no clear D. CDR3 length equals 15 residues. V was trimmed by 5 bases and J by 1 base, leaving 11 bases between them. The germline gives CDR1 SGHTA, CDR2 FQGNSA.